The rows below give T cell receptor beta chains drawn from one sample of a study of blood T cells in healthy people across ages. TCRdb re-analysed the 5' RACE reads in MiXCR, keeping a single row per CDR3 protein. Of some 1,500,000 distinct CDR3 sequences in the sample, about 45% were seen once. Input material: blood. Receptor source: a woman under 30 in good health. Each CDR3 is given with its conserved first and last residue. Each record gives: V gene, clone size, D gene, J gene, CDR3 DNA, CDR3 protein. The D gene is left open where the match is weak. Clone sizes are given selectively: once, few, many, or a class where the clone is expanded.

TRBV27	NA	TRBD1	TRBJ1-2	TGTGCCAGCAGTTTATTAGGGACAGGGAAATATGGCTACACCTTC	CASSLLGTGKYGYTF
TRBV27	few	NA	TRBJ2-1	TGTGCCAGCAGTTTATCGGGGGAAGGCAATGAGCAGTTCTTC	CASSLSGEGNEQFF
TRBV9	NA	TRBD2	TRBJ2-7	TGTGCCAGCAGCCAGAGGGCGGGGGGGTACAATGAGCAGTACTTC	CASSQRAGGYNEQYF
TRBV20-1	NA	NA	TRBJ1-1	TGCAGTGCTCTACCCCACAGAAGTGCTGAAGCTTTCTTT	CSALPHRSAEAFF
TRBV7-9	NA	NA	TRBJ1-5	TGTGCCAGCAGCTCCCGGGAAGGCAATCAGCCCCAGCATTTT	CASSSREGNQPQHF
TRBV13	few	TRBD2	TRBJ2-1	TGTGCCAGCAGCTTAGGGGATTTTAGCGGGAGTCGAAATGAGCAGTTCTTC	CASSLGDFSGSRNEQFF
TRBV4-1	NA	NA	TRBJ2-1	TGCGCCAGCAGCCAAGAATGGCAGCAAGAGACCCAGTTCTTC	CASSQEWQQETQFF
TRBV20-1	NA	NA	TRBJ2-7	TGCAGTGCTAGAGGAGGGTCAAACGAGCAGTACTTC	CSARGGSNEQYF
TRBV6-4	NA	NA	TRBJ1-5	TGTGCCAACAATCCGTGGCACGGCCCATTTCAGCCCCAGCATTTT	CANNPWHGPFQPQHF
TRBV15	NA	NA	TRBJ2-7	TGTGCCACCAGCAGACAGGGGAAAGAGGCCCAGTACTTC	CATSRQGKEAQYF
TRBV7-2	NA	NA	TRBJ1-2	TGTGCCAGCAGCGTAGTTTCCGCCTATGGCTACACCTTC	CASSVVSAYGYTF
TRBV7-9	NA	TRBD1	TRBJ2-5	TGTGCCAGCAACCAAGGACAGGAGCAAGAGACCCAGTACTTC	CASNQGQEQETQYF
TRBV4-3	few	TRBD1	TRBJ1-2	TGCGCCAGCAGCCAAGAGCCTGGGACAGTTGGTGGCTACACCTTC	CASSQEPGTVGGYTF
TRBV12-3/TRBV12-4	NA	TRBD2	TRBJ2-1	TGTGCCAGCAGTCCTGTGGGTAGCGGGAAACCCGCCCAGTTCTTC	CASSPVGSGKPAQFF
TRBV5-1	NA	TRBD1	TRBJ2-3	TGCGCCAGCAGCATCCGGGACAGGTCTTTAGATACGCAGTATTTT	CASSIRDRSLDTQYF